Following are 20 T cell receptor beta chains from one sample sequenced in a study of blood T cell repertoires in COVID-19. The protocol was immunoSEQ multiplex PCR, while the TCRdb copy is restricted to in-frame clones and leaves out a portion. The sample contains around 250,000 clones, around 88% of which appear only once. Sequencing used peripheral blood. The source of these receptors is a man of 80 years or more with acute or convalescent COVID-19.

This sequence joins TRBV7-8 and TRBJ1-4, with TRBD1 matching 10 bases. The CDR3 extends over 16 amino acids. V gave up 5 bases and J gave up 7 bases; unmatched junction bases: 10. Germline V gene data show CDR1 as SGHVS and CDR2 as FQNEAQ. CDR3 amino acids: CASSPIRTGGIEKLFF. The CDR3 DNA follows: TGTGCCAGCAGCCCGATCCGGACAGGGGGGATTGAAAAACTGTTTTTT.

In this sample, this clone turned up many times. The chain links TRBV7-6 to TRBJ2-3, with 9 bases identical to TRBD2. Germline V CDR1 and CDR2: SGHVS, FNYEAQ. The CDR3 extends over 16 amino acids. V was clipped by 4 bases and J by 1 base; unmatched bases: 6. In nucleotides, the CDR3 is TGTGCCAGCAGCTGGGGGGTAGCGGGAGGCACAGATACGCAGTATTTT. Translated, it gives CASSWGVAGGTDTQYF.

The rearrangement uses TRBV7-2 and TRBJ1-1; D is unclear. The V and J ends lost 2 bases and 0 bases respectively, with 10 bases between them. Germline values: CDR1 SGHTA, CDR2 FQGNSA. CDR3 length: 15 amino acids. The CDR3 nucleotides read TGTGCCAGCAGCTTACAGAGGGCCATGAACACTGAAGCTTTCTTT. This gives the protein CASSLQRAMNTEAFF. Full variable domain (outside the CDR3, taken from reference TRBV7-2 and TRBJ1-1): GAGVSQSPSNKVTEKGKDVELRCDPISGHTALYWYRQSLGQGLEFLIYFQGNSAPDKSGLPSDRFSAERTGGSVSTLTIQRTQQEDSAVYLCASSLQRAMNTEAFFGQGTRLTVV.

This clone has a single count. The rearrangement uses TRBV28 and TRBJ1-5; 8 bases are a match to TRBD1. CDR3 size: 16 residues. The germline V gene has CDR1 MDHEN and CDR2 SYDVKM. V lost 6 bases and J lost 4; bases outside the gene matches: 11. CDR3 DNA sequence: TGTGCCAGCAGCCCGGACAGGGTCAGGCTAAATCAGCCCCAGCATTTT. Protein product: CASSPDRVRLNQPQHF.

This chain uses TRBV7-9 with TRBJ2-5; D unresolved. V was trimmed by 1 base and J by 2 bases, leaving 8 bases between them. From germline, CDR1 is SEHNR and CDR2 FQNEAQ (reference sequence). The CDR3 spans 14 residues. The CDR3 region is CASSLGGKQETQYF. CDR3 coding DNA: TGTGCCAGCAGCTTAGGCGGCAAGCAAGAGACCCAGTACTTC.

CDR3 DNA: TGTGCCAGTAGGCCACAGGGCGGCTATGGCTACACCTTC. This encodes CASRPQGGYGYTF. The chain employs TRBV19 and TRBJ1-2; weak D call: TRBD1 (6 bases). V lost 6 bases to trimming and J lost 4 bases, with 12 bases between them. This CDR3 contains 13 residues. Per the germline V gene, CDR1 is LNHDA and CDR2 is SQIVND (reference sequence).

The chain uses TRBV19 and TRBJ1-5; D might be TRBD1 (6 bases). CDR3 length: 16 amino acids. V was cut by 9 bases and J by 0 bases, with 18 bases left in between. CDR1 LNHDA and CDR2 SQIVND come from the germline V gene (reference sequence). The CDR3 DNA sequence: TGTGCCAGCACCCCCCGGACAGTCCATAGCAATCAGCCCCAGCATTTT. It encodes CASTPRTVHSNQPQHF. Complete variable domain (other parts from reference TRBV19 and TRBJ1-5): DGGITQSPKYLFRKEGQNVTLSCEQNLNHDAMYWYRQDPGQGLRLIYYSQIVNDFQKGDIAEGYSVSREKKESFPLTVTSAQKNPTAFYLCASTPRTVHSNQPQHFGDGTRLSIL.

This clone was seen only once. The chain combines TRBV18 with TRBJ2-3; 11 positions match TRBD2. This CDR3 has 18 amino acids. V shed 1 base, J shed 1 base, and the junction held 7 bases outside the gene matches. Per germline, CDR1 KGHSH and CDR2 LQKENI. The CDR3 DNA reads TGTGCCAGCTCACCACAGCTAGCGGGAGGATCCCGCACAGATACGCAGTATTTT. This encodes CASSPQLAGGSRTDTQYF. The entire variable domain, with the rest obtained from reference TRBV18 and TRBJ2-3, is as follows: NAGVMQNPRHLVRRRGQEARLRCSPMKGHSHVYWYRQLPEEGLKFMVYLQKENIIDESGMPKERFSAEFPKEGPSILRIQQVVRGDSAAYFCASSPQLAGGSRTDTQYFGPGTRLTVL.

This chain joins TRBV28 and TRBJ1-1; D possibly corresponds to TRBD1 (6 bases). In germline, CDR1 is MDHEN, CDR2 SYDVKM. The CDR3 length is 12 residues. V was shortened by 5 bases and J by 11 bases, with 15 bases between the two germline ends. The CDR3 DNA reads TGTGCCAGCAGTGAAGCCACAGGGTCGGCTTTCTTT. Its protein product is CASSEATGSAFF.

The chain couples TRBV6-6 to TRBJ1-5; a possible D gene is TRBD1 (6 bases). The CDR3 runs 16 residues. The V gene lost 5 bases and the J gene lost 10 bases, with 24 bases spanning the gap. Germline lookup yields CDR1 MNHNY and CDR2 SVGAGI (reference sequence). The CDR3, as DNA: TGTGCCAGCAGTGGGGAGACAGGCTCGGTAGGTTCTCCCCAGCATTTT. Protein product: CASSGETGSVGSPQHF.

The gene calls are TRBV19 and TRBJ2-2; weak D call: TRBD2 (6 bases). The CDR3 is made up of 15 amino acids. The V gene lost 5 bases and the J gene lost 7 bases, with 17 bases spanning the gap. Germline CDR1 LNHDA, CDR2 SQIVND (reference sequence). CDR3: CASSEGWRGSGELFF. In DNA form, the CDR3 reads TGTGCCAGTAGTGAAGGGTGGCGGGGAAGCGGGGAGCTGTTTTTT.

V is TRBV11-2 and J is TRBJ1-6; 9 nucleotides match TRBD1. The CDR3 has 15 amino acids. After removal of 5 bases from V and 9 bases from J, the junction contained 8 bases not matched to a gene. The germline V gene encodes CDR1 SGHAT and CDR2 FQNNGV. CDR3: CASSQQQGAGSPLHF. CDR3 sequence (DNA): TGTGCCAGCAGCCAACAACAGGGGGCAGGTTCACCCCTCCACTTT. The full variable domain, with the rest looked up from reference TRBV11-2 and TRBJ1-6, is EAGVAQSPRYKIIEKRQSVAFWCNPISGHATLYWYQQILGQGPKLLIQFQNNGVVDDSQLPKDRFSAERLKGVDSTLKIQPAKLEDSAVYLCASSQQQGAGSPLHFGNGTRLTVT.

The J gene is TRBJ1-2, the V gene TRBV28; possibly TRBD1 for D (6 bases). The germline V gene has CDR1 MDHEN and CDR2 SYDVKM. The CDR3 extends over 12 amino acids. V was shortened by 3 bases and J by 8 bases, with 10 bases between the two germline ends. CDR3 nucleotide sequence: TGTGCCAGCAGTTTCGGGGGGCAGGGCTACACCTTC. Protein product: CASSFGGQGYTF.

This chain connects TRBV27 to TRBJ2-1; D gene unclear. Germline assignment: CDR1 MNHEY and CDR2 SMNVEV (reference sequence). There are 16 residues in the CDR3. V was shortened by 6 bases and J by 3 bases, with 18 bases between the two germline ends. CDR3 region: CASRTTTRLDYNEQFF. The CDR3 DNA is TGTGCCAGCAGAACTACTACCAGACTGGACTACAATGAGCAGTTCTTC.

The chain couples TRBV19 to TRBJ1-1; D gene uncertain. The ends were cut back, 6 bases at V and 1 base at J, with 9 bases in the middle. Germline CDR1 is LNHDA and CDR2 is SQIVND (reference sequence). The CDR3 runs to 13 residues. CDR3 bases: TGTGCCAGTAGGAGGGTCCCGAACACTGAAGCTTTCTTT. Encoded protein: CASRRVPNTEAFF.

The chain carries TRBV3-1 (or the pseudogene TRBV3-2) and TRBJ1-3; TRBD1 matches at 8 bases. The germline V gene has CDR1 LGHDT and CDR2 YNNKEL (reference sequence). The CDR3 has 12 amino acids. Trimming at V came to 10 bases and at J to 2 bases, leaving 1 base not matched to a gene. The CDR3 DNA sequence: TGTGCCACGACAGGGGCTGGAAACACCATATATTTT. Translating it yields CATTGAGNTIYF.

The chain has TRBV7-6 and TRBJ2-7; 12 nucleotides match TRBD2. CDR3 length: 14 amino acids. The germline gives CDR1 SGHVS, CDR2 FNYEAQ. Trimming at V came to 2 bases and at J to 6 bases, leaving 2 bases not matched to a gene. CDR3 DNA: TGTGCCAGCAGCTTACTAGCGGGAGGGGGCGAGCAGTACTTC. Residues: CASSLLAGGGEQYF.

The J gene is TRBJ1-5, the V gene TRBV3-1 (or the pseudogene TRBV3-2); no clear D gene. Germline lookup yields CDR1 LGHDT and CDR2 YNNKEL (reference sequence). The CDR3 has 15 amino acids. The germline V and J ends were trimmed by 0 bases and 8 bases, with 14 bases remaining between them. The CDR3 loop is CASSQERTVGEPQHF. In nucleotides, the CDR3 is TGTGCCAGCAGCCAAGAGCGAACGGTGGGAGAGCCCCAGCATTTT.

CDR3 coding DNA: TGTGCCAGCAGTTCAGTGTCCGGGGAGCTGTTTTTT. It codes for CASSSVSGELFF. The V gene is TRBV6-5, the J gene TRBJ2-2, with D unclear. CDR1 and CDR2 from the germline V gene are MNHEY and SVGAGI. This CDR3 is built from 12 residues. The V end lost 4 bases, the J end lost 6 bases, and 6 bases lay between the germline ends.

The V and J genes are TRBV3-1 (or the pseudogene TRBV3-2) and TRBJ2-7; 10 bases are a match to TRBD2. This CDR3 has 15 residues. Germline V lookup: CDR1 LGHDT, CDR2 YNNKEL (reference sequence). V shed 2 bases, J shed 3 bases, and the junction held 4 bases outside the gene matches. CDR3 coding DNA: TGTGCCAGCAGCCAAATAGCGGGGGGTAGCTACGAGCAGTACTTC. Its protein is CASSQIAGGSYEQYF.